Only one count was recorded for the clone carrying this T cell receptor beta chain. From germline, CDR1 is SGHTA and CDR2 FQGNSA. The CDR3 consists of 17 residues. V was cut by 3 bases and J by 2 bases, with 18 bases left in between. TCRdb's copy holds only in-frame clones and misses some; the assay was immunoSEQ multiplex PCR. Here the sample spans tens of thousands of clones, around 90% being singletons. The entry originates in a study of blood T cell repertoires in COVID-19. The receptor was isolated from a human donor with active COVID-19. The donor label of this sample is uncertain. The material sequenced was peripheral blood. This chain connects TRBV7-2 to TRBJ2-3, with TRBD2 as a possible D gene (7 bases). The CDR3 spells CASSFWRAGAHTDTQYF. The CDR3 DNA is TGTGCCAGCAGCTTCTGGCGGGCGGGGGCACACACAGATACGCAGTATTTT.